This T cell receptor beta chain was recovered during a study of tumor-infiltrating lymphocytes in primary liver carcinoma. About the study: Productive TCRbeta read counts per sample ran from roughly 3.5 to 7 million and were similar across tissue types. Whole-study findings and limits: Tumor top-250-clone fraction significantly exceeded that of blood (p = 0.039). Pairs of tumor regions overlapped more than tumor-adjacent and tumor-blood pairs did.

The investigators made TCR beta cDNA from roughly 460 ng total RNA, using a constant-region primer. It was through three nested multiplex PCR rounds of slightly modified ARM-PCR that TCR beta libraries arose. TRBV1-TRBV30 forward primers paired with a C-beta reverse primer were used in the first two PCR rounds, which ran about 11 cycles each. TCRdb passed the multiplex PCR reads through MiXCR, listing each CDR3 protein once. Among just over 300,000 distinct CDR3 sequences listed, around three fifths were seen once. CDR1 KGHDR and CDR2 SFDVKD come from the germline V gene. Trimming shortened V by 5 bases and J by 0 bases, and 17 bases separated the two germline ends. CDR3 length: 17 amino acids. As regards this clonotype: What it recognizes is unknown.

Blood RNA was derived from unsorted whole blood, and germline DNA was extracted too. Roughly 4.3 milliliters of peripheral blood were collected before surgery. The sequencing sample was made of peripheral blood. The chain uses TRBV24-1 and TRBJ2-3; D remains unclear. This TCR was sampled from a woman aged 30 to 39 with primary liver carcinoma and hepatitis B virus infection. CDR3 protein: CATSAKRGSSSTDTQYF. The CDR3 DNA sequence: TGTGCCACCAGTGCCAAGCGCGGATCCTCTAGCACAGATACGCAGTATTTT.